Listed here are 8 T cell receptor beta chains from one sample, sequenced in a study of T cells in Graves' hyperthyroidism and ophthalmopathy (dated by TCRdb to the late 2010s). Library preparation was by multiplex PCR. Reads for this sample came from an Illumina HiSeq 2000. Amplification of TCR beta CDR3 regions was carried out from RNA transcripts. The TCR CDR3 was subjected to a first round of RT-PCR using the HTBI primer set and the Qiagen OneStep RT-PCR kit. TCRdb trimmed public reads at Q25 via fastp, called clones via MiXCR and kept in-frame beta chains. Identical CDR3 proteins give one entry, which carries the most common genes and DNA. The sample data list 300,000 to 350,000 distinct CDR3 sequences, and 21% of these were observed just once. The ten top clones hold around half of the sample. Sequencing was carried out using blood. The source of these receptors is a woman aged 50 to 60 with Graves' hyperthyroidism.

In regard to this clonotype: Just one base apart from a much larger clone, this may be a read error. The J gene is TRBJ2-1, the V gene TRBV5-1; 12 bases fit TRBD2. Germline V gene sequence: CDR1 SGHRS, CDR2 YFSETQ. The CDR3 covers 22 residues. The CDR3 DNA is TGCGTCAGCAGCTTGCCAAACAAAGGGACTAGCGGGCACCAGAGCTCCTACAATGAGCAGTTCTTC. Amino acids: CVSSLPNKGTSGHQSSYNEQFF.

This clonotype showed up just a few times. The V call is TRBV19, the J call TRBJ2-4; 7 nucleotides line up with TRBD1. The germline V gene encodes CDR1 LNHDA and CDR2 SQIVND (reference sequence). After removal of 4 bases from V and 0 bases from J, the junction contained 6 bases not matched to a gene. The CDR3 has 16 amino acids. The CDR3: CASSTGQRLAKNIQYF. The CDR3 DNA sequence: TGTGCCAGTAGTACGGGACAGCGGCTAGCCAAAAACATTCAGTACTTC.

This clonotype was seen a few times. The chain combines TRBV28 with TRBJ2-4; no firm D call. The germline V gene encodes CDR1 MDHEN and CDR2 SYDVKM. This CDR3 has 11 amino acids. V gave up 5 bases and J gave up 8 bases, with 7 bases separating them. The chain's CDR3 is CASSVTHIQYF. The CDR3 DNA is TGTGCCAGCAGTGTCACACACATTCAGTACTTC.

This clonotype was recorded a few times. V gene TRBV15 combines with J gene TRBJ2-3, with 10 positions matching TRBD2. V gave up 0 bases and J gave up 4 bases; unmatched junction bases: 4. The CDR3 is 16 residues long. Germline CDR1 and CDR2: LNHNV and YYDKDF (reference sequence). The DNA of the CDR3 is TGTGCCACCAGCAGAGAAGTAGCGGGAGGCCCAGATACGCAGTATTTT. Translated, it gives CATSREVAGGPDTQYF. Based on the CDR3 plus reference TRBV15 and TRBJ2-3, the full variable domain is DAMVIQNPRYQVTQFGKPVTLSCSQTLNHNVMYWYQQKSSQAPKLLFHYYDKDFNNEADTPDNFQSRRPNTSFCFLDIRSPGLGDTAMYLCATSREVAGGPDTQYFGPGTRLTVL.

The CDR3 spells CASSGQAVSNQPQHF. DNA for the CDR3: TGTGCCAGCAGTGGTCAGGCAGTTAGCAATCAGCCCCAGCATTTT. The chain combines TRBV2 with TRBJ1-5; D gene uncertain. Germline V gives CDR1 SNHLY, CDR2 FYNNEI. The ends were cut back, 4 bases at V and 0 bases at J, with 10 bases in the middle. The length of the CDR3 is 15 residues.

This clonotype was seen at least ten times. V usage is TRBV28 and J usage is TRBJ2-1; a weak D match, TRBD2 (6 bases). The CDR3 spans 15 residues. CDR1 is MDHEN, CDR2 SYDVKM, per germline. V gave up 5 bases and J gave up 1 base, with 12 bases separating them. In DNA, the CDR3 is TGTGCCAGCAGTCCGGAGGGGTATTCCTACAATGAGCAGTTCTTC. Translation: CASSPEGYSYNEQFF.

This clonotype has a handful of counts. CDR3 loop: CAWNWARGLYNEQFF. In DNA, the CDR3 is TGTGCCTGGAACTGGGCTCGCGGCCTCTACAATGAGCAGTTCTTC. J is TRBJ2-1 and V is TRBV30; D is ambiguous. Trimming pared 4 bases from V and 3 bases from J, leaving 16 bases between. This CDR3 region has 15 residues. Germline-derived CDR1 and CDR2 are GTSNPN and SVGIG (reference sequence).

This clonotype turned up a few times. This CDR3 reads CASTEGRTNEKLFF. The CDR3 DNA reads as TGTGCCAGTACCGAAGGACGGACTAATGAAAAACTGTTTTTT. This sequence joins TRBV19 and TRBJ1-4, with D uncertain. The V end lost 7 bases, the J end lost 2 bases, and 11 bases lay between the germline ends. The CDR3 is made up of 14 amino acids. Germline V gene lookup returns CDR1 LNHDA and CDR2 SQIVND (reference sequence).